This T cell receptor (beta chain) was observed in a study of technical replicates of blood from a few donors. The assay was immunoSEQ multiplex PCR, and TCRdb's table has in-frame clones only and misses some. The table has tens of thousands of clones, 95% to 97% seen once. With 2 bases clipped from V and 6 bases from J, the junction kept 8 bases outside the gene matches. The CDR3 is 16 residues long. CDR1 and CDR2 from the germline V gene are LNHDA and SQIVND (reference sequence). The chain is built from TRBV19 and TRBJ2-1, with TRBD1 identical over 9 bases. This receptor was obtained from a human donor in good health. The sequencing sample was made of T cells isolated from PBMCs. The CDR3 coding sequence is TGTGCCAGTAGTATATGGAGCGGGACAGGGCCCAATGAGCAGTTCTTC. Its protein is CASSIWSGTGPNEQFF. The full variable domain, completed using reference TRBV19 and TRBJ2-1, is DGGITQSPKYLFRKEGQNVTLSCEQNLNHDAMYWYRQDPGQGLRLIYYSQIVNDFQKGDIAEGYSVSREKKESFPLTVTSAQKNPTAFYLCASSIWSGTGPNEQFFGPGTRLTVL.